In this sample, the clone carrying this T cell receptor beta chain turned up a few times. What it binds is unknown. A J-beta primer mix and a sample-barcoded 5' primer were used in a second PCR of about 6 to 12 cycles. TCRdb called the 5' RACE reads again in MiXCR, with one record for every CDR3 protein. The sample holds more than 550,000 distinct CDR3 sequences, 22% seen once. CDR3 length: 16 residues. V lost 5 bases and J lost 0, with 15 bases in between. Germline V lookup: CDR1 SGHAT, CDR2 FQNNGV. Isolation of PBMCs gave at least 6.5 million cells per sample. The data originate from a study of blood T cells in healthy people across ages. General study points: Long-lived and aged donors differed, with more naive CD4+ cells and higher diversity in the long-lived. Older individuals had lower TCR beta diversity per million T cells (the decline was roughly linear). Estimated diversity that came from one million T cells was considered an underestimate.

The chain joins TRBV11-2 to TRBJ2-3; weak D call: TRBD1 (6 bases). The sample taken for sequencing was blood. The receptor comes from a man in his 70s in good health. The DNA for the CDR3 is TGTGCCAGCAGCACCCGAGGACAGCTTAGCACAGATACGCAGTATTTT. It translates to CASSTRGQLSTDTQYF.